Presented here are 17 T cell receptor beta chains from one specimen sequenced in a study of blood T cells in healthy people across ages. Primed by a sample-barcoded 5' primer and a J-beta primer mix, a second PCR proceeded for roughly 7 to 12 cycles. From the 5' RACE reads, TCRdb called clonotypes with MiXCR, one entry per CDR3 protein. The sample carries 1,500,000 or so distinct CDR3 sequences, approximately 43% recorded once. Sequenced sample: blood. All receptors come from a woman in her late teens or twenties in good health.

The chain combines TRBV19 with TRBJ1-2; D call uncertain. Germline CDR1 reads LNHDA; CDR2 reads SQIVND (reference sequence). Trimming shortened V by 3 bases and J by 1 base, and 12 bases separated the two germline ends. There are 15 residues in the CDR3. This CDR3 is CASSIPLRNNYGYTF. In DNA, the CDR3 is TGTGCCAGTAGTATCCCACTACGGAATAACTATGGCTACACCTTC.

The rearrangement uses TRBV20-1 and TRBJ1-2, with 10 positions matching TRBD1. The V gene's germline CDR1 is DFQATT and CDR2 SNEGSKA (reference sequence). The CDR3 is 12 residues long. CDR3 DNA sequence: TGCGCCGGGACAGGGGCTAACTATGGCTACACCTTC. Protein: CAGTGANYGYTF.

J is TRBJ2-5 and V is TRBV7-2; 13 bases map to TRBD2. V lost 3 bases, J lost 11 bases, and 9 bases stayed unmatched. The CDR3 sequence is 15 residues long. Germline V gene sequence: CDR1 SGHTA, CDR2 FQGNSA. The chain's CDR3 is CASSLGLAGYGEQYF. The DNA of the CDR3 is TGTGCCAGCAGCTTGGGACTAGCGGGATACGGTGAGCAGTACTTC.

A few counts support this clonotype. The chain uses TRBV29-1 and TRBJ2-1; either TRBD1 or TRBD2 may supply D (6 bases each). Between the trimmed V and J ends, which lost 0 bases and 4 bases, there was a span of 13 bases. Looked up from germline, CDR1 is SQVTM and CDR2 is ANQGSEA. This CDR3 region has 15 residues. CDR3 region: CSVEDLEGGYNEQFF. Written as DNA, the CDR3 is TGCAGCGTTGAAGATCTCGAGGGGGGTTACAATGAGCAGTTCTTC.

This sequence joins TRBV9 and TRBJ2-1; 8 nucleotides agree with TRBD2. The germline V gene encodes CDR1 SGDLS and CDR2 YYNGEE. V gave up 4 bases and J gave up 3 bases; unmatched junction bases: 6. CDR3 length: 15 amino acids. The DNA of the CDR3 is TGTGCCAGCAGCCGGGGAGGGACTAGCTACAATGAGCAGTTCTTC. It yields the protein CASSRGGTSYNEQFF.

This clonotype was counted a few times. The V gene is TRBV7-3, the J gene TRBJ2-4, with TRBD1 as a possible D gene (5 bases). Germline loops: CDR1 SGHTA, CDR2 FQGTGA. Trimming removed 2 bases at V and 9 bases at J, with 11 bases between. The CDR3 is 13 residues long. The CDR3 loop reads CASSLEQGGIQYF. The CDR3 coding sequence is TGTGCCAGCAGCTTAGAGCAGGGTGGCATTCAGTACTTC.

This clonotype was found a few times. This chain links TRBV4-3 with TRBJ1-5; D is undetermined. Germline assignment: CDR1 LGHNA and CDR2 YSLEER. The CDR3 runs to 15 residues. V gave up 1 base and J gave up 6 bases, with 13 bases separating them. DNA for the CDR3: TGCGCCAGCAGCCAAGTCCTAGGGTCCGGTCAGCCCCAGCATTTT. Residues: CASSQVLGSGQPQHF.

V gene TRBV7-2 combines with J gene TRBJ2-7; D is tentatively TRBD1 or TRBD2 (6 bases each). The germline CDR1 and CDR2 sequences are SGHTA and FQGNSA. Trimming took off 3 bases at V and 7 bases at J, with 19 bases between the two ends. The CDR3 consists of 15 residues. As DNA, the CDR3 is TGTGCCAGCAGCTTTTTACAGGGATTCGCGGGGGAGCAGTACTTC. Its protein is CASSFLQGFAGEQYF. The variable domain in full, completed from reference TRBV7-2 and TRBJ2-7, reads GAGVSQSPSNKVTEKGKDVELRCDPISGHTALYWYRQSLGQGLEFLIYFQGNSAPDKSGLPSDRFSAERTGGSVSTLTIQRTQQEDSAVYLCASSFLQGFAGEQYFGPGTRLTVT.

This clonotype was seen ten or more times. CDR3 nucleotide sequence: TGTGCCAGCAGTCCCCGGGACAACTATGGCTACACCTTC. It encodes CASSPRDNYGYTF. The rearrangement uses TRBV6-2 or TRBV6-3 and TRBJ1-2, with D tentatively TRBD1 (5 bases). The CDR3 has 13 residues. V was pared by 5 bases and J by 2 bases, with 9 bases between. CDR1 and CDR2 (germline): MNHEY, SVGEGT.

In its sample, this clonotype was seen a few times. This chain joins TRBV2 and TRBJ1-1; D possibly corresponds to TRBD1 (6 bases). The CDR3 contains 13 residues. Trimming cost V 10 bases and J 5 bases, with 17 bases left between them. Germline V lookup: CDR1 SNHLY, CDR2 FYNNEI. The CDR3, as DNA: TGTGCCACCGCTCTGGGGGCAGAGACTGAAGCTTTCTTT. This sequence encodes CATALGAETEAFF.

The chain is built from TRBV18 and TRBJ2-1; TRBD2 aligns across 8 bases. Unmatched junction bases numbered 13, after V lost 6 bases and J lost 3 bases. The CDR3 runs 17 residues. Germline V gene lookup returns CDR1 KGHSH and CDR2 LQKENI. CDR3 sequence: CASSPRRTSGSYNEQFF. The CDR3 nucleotides are TGTGCCAGCTCCCCTCGGAGGACCAGCGGGAGCTACAATGAGCAGTTCTTC.

The chain uses TRBV28 and TRBJ2-5; 9 bases map to TRBD1. Germline assignment: CDR1 MDHEN and CDR2 SYDVKM. The CDR3 is made up of 13 amino acids. The ends lost 7 bases at V and 5 bases at J; junction bases unmatched: 5. The CDR3 DNA reads as TGTGCCAGCATTACAGGGGGCTGGGAGACCCAGTACTTC. Translated, it gives CASITGGWETQYF.

The rearrangement links TRBV20-1 to TRBJ2-7; TRBD2 matches at 13 bases. The V segment lost 4 bases and the J segment 5 bases; nucleotides outside the gene matches: 5. This CDR3 is built from 14 residues. Germline V gene sequence: CDR1 DFQATT, CDR2 SNEGSKA (reference sequence). The CDR3 loop is CSATGLAGRNEQYF. The CDR3 region has the DNA TGCAGTGCTACGGGACTAGCGGGAAGAAACGAGCAGTACTTC.

About this clonotype: Sequence at one end of the junction differs from germline and may be a read error. The V and J genes are TRBV10-3 and TRBJ2-5, with D maybe TRBD1 (5 bases). The end of the DNA fits TRBJ2-1 better, so the J call may be wrong. This CDR3 has 13 residues. Germline CDR1 and CDR2: ENHRY and SYGVKD. The CDR3 DNA follows: TGTGCCAGCAGTGAGCGTCTAGGGGATGAGCAGTTCTTC. Its protein is CASSERLGDEQFF.

Regarding this clonotype: A much more abundant neighbour one base away suggests this may be a read error. The rearrangement joins TRBV6-2 or TRBV6-3 to TRBJ1-1; 8 positions match TRBD1. Trimming cost V 11 bases and J 5 bases; bases outside gene matches: 13. CDR3 length equals 14 residues. Germline V gene data show CDR1 as MNHEY and CDR2 as SVGEGT. The CDR3 loop is CAGTFDRGRTEAFF. The CDR3 nucleotides read TGTGCCGGCACCTTCGACAGGGGTAGAACTGAAGCTTTCTTT.

This chain links TRBV5-1 with TRBJ2-7; 7 nucleotides align to TRBD1. The V gene's germline CDR1 is SGHRS and CDR2 YFSETQ. With V trimmed by 0 bases and J by 5 bases, 5 bases remained unmatched. This CDR3 is 14 amino acids long. The CDR3 DNA sequence: TGCGCCAGCAGCTTGGAATGGCAGGGGGACGAGCAGTACTTC. As protein: CASSLEWQGDEQYF. The full variable domain, completed using reference TRBV5-1 and TRBJ2-7, is KAGVTQTPRYLIKTRGQQVTLSCSPISGHRSVSWYQQTPGQGLQFLFEYFSETQRNKGNFPGRFSGRQFSNSRSEMNVSTLELGDSALYLCASSLEWQGDEQYFGPGTRLTVT.

This clonotype was seen only a few times. This rearrangement joins TRBV21-1 to TRBJ2-7; TRBD1 is the table's D call and was not checked against the DNA. TRBV21-1 is designated a pseudogene. The CDR3 spans 19 residues. In DNA, the CDR3 is TGTGCCAGCAGCAAAGGGAGAAGGCTTATACGACAGGCTGCCCACGAGCAGTACTTC. It specifies CASSKGRRLIRQAAHEQYF.